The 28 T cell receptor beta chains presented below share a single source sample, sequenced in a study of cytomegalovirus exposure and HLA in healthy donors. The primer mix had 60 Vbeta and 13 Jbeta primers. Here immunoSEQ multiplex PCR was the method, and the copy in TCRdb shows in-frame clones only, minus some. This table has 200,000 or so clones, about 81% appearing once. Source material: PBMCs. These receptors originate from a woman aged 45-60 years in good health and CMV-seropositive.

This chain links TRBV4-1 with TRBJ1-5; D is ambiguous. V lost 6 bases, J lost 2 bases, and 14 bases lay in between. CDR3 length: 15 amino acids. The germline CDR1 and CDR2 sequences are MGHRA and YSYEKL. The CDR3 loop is CASRRIRLCNQPQHF. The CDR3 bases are TGCGCCAGCAGGAGGATTCGGCTGTGCAATCAGCCCCAGCATTTT.

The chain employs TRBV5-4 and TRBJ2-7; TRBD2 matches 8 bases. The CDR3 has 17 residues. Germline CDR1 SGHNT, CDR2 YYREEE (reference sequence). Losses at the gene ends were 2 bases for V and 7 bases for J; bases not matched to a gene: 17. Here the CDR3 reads CASSFPDSQRGLGEQYF. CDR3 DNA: TGTGCCAGCAGCTTCCCCGACTCCCAGCGGGGGTTGGGGGAGCAGTACTTC. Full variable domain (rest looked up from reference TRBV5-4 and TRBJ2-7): ETGVTQSPTHLIKTRGQQVTLRCSSQSGHNTVSWYQQALGQGPQFIFQYYREEENGRGNFPPRFSGLQFPNYSSELNVNALELDDSALYLCASSFPDSQRGLGEQYFGPGTRLTVT.

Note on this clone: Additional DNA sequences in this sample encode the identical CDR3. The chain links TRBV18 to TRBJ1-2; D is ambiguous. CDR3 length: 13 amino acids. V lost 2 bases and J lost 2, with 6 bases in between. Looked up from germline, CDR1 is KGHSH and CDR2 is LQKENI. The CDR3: CASSPAGNYGYTF. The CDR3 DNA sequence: TGTGCCAGCTCACCAGCGGGGAACTATGGCTACACCTTC.

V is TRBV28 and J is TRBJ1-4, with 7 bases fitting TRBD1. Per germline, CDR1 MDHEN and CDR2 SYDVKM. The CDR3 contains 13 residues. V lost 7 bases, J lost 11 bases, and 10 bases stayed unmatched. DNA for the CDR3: TGTGCCAGCACCGACAGGGTCTCGAGGAAACTGTTTTTT. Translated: CASTDRVSRKLFF. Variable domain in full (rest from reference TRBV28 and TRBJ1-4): DVKVTQSSRYLVKRTGEKVFLECVQDMDHENMFWYRQDPGLGLRLIYFSYDVKMKEKGDIPEGYSVSREKKERFSLILESASTNQTSMYLCASTDRVSRKLFFGSGTQLSVL.

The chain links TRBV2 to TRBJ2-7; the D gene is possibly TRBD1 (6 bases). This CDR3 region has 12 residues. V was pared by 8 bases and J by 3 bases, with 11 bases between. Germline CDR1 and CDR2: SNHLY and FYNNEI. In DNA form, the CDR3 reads TGTGCCAGCGGACAGTCAGGCTACGAGCAGTACTTC. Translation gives CASGQSGYEQYF.

CDR3 DNA: TGTGCCAGCAGCTTGGGTAGCGGCGAGCAGTACTTC. Translating it yields CASSLGSGEQYF. J is TRBJ2-7 and V is TRBV5-6; D is possibly TRBD2 (6 bases). V was shortened by 0 bases and J by 6 bases, with 7 bases between the two germline ends. The germline CDR1 and CDR2 sequences are SGHDT and YYEEEE. The CDR3 runs 12 residues.

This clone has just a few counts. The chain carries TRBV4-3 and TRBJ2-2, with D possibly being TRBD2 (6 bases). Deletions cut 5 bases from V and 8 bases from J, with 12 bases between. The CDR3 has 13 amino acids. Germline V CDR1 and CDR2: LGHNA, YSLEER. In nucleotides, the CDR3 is TGCGCCAGCAGCGCTACTAGCAGGGGGGAGCTGTTTTTT. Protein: CASSATSRGELFF.

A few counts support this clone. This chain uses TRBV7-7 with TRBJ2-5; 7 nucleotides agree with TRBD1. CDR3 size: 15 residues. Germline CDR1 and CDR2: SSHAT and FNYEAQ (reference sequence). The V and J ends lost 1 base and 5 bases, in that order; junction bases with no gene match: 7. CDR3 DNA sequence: TGTGCCAGCAGCTTAGAAGACAGGGCTGGGGAGACCCAGTACTTC. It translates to CASSLEDRAGETQYF.

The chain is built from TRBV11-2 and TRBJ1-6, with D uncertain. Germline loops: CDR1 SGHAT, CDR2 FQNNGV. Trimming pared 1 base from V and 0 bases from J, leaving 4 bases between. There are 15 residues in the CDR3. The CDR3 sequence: CASSLVSSYNSPLHF. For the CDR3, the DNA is TGTGCCAGCAGCTTAGTTAGCTCCTATAATTCACCCCTCCACTTT.

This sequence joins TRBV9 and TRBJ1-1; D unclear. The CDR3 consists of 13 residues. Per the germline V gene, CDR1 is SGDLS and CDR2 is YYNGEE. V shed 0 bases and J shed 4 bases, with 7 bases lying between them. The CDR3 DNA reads TGTGCCAGCAGCGTAGAGGAGGGCACTGAAGCTTTCTTT. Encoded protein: CASSVEEGTEAFF. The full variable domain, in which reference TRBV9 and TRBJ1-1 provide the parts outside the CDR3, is DSGVTQTPKHLITATGQRVTLRCSPRSGDLSVYWYQQSLDQGLQFLIQYYNGEERAKGNILERFSAQQFPDLHSELNLSSLELGDSALYFCASSVEEGTEAFFGQGTRLTVV.

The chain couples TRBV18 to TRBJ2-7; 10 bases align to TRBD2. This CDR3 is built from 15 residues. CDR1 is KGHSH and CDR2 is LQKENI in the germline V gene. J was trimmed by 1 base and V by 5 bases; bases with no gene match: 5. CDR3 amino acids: CASSFGLADSYEQYF. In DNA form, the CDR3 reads TGTGCCAGCTCATTCGGACTAGCGGATTCCTACGAGCAGTACTTC.

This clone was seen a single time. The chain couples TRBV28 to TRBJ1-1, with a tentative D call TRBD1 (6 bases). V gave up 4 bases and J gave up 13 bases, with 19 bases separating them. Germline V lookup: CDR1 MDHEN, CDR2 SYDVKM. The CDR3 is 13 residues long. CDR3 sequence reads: CASSSSGAKKGFF. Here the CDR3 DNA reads TGTGCCAGCAGTTCTTCAGGGGCGAAAAAAGGTTTCTTT.

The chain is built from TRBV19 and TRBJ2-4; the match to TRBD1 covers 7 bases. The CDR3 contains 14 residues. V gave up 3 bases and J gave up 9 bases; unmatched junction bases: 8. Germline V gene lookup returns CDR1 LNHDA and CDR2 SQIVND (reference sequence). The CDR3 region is CASSIRGTRSIQYF. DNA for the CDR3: TGTGCCAGTAGTATCAGGGGGACACGGAGCATTCAGTACTTC.

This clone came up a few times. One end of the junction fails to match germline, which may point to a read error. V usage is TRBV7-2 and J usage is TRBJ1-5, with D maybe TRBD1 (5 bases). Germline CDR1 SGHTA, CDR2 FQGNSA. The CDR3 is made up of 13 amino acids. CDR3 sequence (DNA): TGTGCCAGCAGCCAAGAGCCCGGGGGAAGTGTGGATTTT. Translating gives CASSQEPGGSVDF.

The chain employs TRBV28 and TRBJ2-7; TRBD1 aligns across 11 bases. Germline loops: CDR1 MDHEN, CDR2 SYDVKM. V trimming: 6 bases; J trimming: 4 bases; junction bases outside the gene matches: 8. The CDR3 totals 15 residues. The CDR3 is CASREPGQGVYEQYF. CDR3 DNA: TGTGCCAGCAGGGAGCCGGGACAGGGGGTTTACGAGCAGTACTTC.

The CDR3 sequence: CASSLEAGLNYGYTF. CDR3 nucleotides: TGTGCCAGCAGCTTAGAGGCAGGCCTGAACTATGGCTACACCTTC. V and J are TRBV7-9 and TRBJ1-2; no definite D call. V was trimmed by 1 base and J by 2 bases, leaving 11 bases between them. CDR1 SEHNR and CDR2 FQNEAQ come from the germline V gene (reference sequence). The CDR3 covers 15 residues.

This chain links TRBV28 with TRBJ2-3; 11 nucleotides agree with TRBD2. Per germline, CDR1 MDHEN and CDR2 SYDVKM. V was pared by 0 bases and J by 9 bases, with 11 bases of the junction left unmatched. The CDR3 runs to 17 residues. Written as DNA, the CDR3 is TGTGCCAGCAGTTTATGGTCGCTAGCGGGAGGAAGAGAAACGCAGTATTTT. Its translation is CASSLWSLAGGRETQYF.

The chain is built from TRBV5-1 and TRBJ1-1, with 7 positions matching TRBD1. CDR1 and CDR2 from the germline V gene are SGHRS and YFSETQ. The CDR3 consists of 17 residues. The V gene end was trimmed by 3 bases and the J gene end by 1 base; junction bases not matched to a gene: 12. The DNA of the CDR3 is TGCGCCAGCAGCTCCCCGACAGGGAACCTACCGAACACTGAAGCTTTCTTT. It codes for CASSSPTGNLPNTEAFF.

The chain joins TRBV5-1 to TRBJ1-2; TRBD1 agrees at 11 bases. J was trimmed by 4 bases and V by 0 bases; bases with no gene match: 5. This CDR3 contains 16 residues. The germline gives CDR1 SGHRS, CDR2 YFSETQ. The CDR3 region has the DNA TGCGCCAGCAGCTTGGAGTTCGGGACAGGGGGCTATGGCTACACCTTC. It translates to CASSLEFGTGGYGYTF.

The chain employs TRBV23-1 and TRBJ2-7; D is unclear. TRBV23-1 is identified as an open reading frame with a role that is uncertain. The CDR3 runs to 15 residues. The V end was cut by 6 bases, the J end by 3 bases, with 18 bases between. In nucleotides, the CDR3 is TGCGCCAGCAGCCAAGGCGGCCGATACCTCTACGAGCAGTACTTC. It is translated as CASSQGGRYLYEQYF.

The CDR3 DNA follows: TGTGCCAGTAGTATTGAGCTAAATGAGCAGTTCTTC. It specifies CASSIELNEQFF. The V call is TRBV19, the J call TRBJ2-1; no firm D call. The CDR3 spans 12 residues. The V end lost 3 bases, the J end lost 7 bases, and 7 bases lay between the germline ends. Germline CDR1 reads LNHDA; CDR2 reads SQIVND (reference sequence).

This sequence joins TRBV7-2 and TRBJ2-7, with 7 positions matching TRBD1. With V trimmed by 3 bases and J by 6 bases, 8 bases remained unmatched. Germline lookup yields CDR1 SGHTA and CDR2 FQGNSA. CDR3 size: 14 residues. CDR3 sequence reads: CASSFTGAAVEQYF. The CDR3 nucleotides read TGTGCCAGCAGCTTTACAGGGGCAGCCGTCGAGCAGTACTTC.

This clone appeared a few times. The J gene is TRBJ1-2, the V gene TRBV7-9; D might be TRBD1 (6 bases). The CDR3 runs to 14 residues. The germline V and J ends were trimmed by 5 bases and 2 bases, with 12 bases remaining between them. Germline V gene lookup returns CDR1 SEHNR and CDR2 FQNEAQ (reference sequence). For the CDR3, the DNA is TGTGCCAGCAGCACCCGGACAGCCAACTATGGCTACACCTTC. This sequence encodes CASSTRTANYGYTF.

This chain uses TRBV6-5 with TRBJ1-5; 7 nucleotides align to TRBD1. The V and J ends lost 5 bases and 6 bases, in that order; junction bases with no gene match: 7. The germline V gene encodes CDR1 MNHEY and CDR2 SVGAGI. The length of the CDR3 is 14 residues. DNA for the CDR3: TGTGCCAGCAGTCTACAGGGGTTAGGTCAGCCCCAGCATTTT. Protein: CASSLQGLGQPQHF.

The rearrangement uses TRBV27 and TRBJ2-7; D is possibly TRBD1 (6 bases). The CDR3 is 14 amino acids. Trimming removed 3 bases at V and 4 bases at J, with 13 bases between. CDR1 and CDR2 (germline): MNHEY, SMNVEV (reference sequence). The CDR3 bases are TGTGCCAGCAGTTTCAGGGGCGCAAGTTACGAGCAGTACTTC. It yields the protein CASSFRGASYEQYF.

CDR3 protein: CASSLELAFEQYF. The CDR3 DNA sequence: TGTGCCAGCAGCTTAGAACTAGCCTTCGAGCAGTACTTC. V is TRBV11-2 and J is TRBJ2-7; possible D gene TRBD2, 6 bases. The length of the CDR3 is 13 residues. Germline assignment: CDR1 SGHAT and CDR2 FQNNGV. Trimming removed 0 bases at V and 6 bases at J, with 9 bases between.

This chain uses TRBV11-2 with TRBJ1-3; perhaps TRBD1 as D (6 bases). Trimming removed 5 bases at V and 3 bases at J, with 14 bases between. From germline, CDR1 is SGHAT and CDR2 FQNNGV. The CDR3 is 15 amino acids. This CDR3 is CASSTPGAFGNTIYF. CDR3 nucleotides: TGTGCCAGCAGCACTCCAGGGGCCTTTGGAAACACCATATATTTT.

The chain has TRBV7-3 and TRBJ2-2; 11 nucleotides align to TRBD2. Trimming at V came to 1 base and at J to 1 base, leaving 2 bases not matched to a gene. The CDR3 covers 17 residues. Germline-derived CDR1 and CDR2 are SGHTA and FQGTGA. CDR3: CASSLRGLAENTGELFF. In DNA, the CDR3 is TGTGCCAGCAGCTTAAGGGGACTAGCGGAGAACACCGGGGAGCTGTTTTTT.